Presented here are 8 T cell receptor beta chains from one specimen sequenced in a study of control samples from healthy donors and cancer patients. The data were produced by immunoSEQ multiplex PCR, yet TCRdb's version contains in-frame clones alone and is incomplete. Of about 150,000 clones in the sample, more than 85% were seen once. Sequencing input: blood. The receptors were sampled from a man aged 45 to 65 in good health.

The chain couples TRBV5-6 to TRBJ2-5, with D perhaps given as TRBD1 or TRBD2 (6 bases each). Per germline, CDR1 SGHDT and CDR2 YYEEEE. Trimming removed 4 bases from V and 1 base from J, with 11 bases in between. The length of the CDR3 is 14 residues. CDR3: CASSRGQAQETQYF. Here the CDR3 DNA reads TGTGCCAGCAGCCGGGGGCAGGCCCAAGAGACCCAGTACTTC.

The chain is built from TRBV7-9 and TRBJ1-1; D not certain. The CDR3 is 17 amino acids. V gave up 5 bases and J gave up 4 bases, with 23 bases separating them. Germline assignment: CDR1 SEHNR and CDR2 FQNEAQ (reference sequence). As DNA, the CDR3 is TGTGCCAGCAGCCCAAAGTGGGGTCCCGTCGGTAGCACTGAAGCTTTCTTT. Its translation is CASSPKWGPVGSTEAFF. Full variable domain (outside the CDR3, taken from reference TRBV7-9 and TRBJ1-1): DTGVSQNPRHKITKRGQNVTFRCDPISEHNRLYWYRQTLGQGPEFLTYFQNEAQLEKSRLLSDRFSAERPKGSFSTLEIQRTEQGDSAMYLCASSPKWGPVGSTEAFFGQGTRLTVV.

The CDR3 bases are TGTGCCAGCAGTGGGGGGGTTGGCTACAATGAGCAGTTCTTC. Translating gives CASSGGVGYNEQFF. V is TRBV2 and J is TRBJ2-1, with D tentatively TRBD2 (6 bases). CDR3 length: 14 residues. V was clipped by 4 bases and J by 3 bases, with 10 bases between them. The germline V gene encodes CDR1 SNHLY and CDR2 FYNNEI.

In this sample, this clone turned up once. The rearrangement links TRBV27 to TRBJ2-3, with 8 bases aligning to TRBD2. The V gene's germline CDR1 is MNHEY and CDR2 SMNVEV (reference sequence). The CDR3 sequence is 16 residues long. J gave up 2 bases and V 4 bases, and 8 bases lay outside the gene matches. The CDR3 loop is CASSSPSTSVTDTQYF. CDR3 nucleotide sequence: TGTGCCAGCAGTTCCCCCTCGACTAGCGTCACAGATACGCAGTATTTT.

V usage is TRBV6-6 and J usage is TRBJ1-1, with TRBD1 matching 8 bases. The germline V gene has CDR1 MNHNY and CDR2 SVGAGI (reference sequence). With 6 bases clipped from V and 13 bases from J, the junction kept 19 bases outside the gene matches. CDR3 length equals 15 residues. For the CDR3, the DNA is TGTGCCAGCAGCATACGGACAGGGTCTATAGTCCCTGATTTCTTT. Translating gives CASSIRTGSIVPDFF.

This chain connects TRBV10-3 to TRBJ1-1; no clear D. The germline V gene encodes CDR1 ENHRY and CDR2 SYGVKD. V shed 6 bases and J shed 11 bases, with 22 bases lying between them. The CDR3 covers 14 residues. In DNA form, the CDR3 reads TGTGCCATCAGGGGCGGAGTAGGACGCGGTGGGGCTTTCTTT. Protein: CAIRGGVGRGGAFF.

The chain joins TRBV5-1 to TRBJ1-3, with 8 bases fitting TRBD1. V lost 4 bases and J lost 1; bases outside the gene matches: 7. This CDR3 contains 16 residues. Germline CDR1 reads SGHRS; CDR2 reads YFSETQ. The CDR3 loop reads CASSRTGGESGNTIYF. In DNA, the CDR3 is TGCGCCAGCAGCCGCACAGGGGGAGAATCTGGAAACACCATATATTTT.

The rearrangement links TRBV11-3 to TRBJ2-5, with no clear D. The CDR3 sequence is 13 residues long. The V end was cut by 5 bases, the J end by 1 base, with 8 bases between. Germline CDR1 SGHNT, CDR2 YENEEA. The CDR3 reads CASSLRIQETQYF. The CDR3 DNA reads as TGTGCCAGCAGCCTCCGGATCCAAGAGACCCAGTACTTC.